This T cell receptor (beta chain) was captured by sequencing in a study of blood T cells in healthy people across ages. A J-beta primer mix and a sample-barcoded 5' primer were used in a second PCR of roughly 6 to 11 cycles. TCRdb independently ran MiXCR on the 5' RACE reads; one entry per CDR3 protein. The data contain roughly 930,000 distinct CDR3 sequences, about 48% of them singletons. The germline CDR1 and CDR2 sequences are LGHDT and YNNKEL (reference sequence). The CDR3 sequence is 15 residues long. V gave up 0 bases and J gave up 6 bases, with 12 bases separating them. The gene calls are TRBV3-1 and TRBJ2-1, with D possibly TRBD2 on 5 matching bases. This receptor was identified in a man under 40 in good health. The sequencing sample was made of blood. The chain's CDR3 is CASSQELGVGNEQFF. CDR3 DNA sequence: TGTGCCAGCAGCCAAGAACTGGGAGTTGGCAATGAGCAGTTCTTC.